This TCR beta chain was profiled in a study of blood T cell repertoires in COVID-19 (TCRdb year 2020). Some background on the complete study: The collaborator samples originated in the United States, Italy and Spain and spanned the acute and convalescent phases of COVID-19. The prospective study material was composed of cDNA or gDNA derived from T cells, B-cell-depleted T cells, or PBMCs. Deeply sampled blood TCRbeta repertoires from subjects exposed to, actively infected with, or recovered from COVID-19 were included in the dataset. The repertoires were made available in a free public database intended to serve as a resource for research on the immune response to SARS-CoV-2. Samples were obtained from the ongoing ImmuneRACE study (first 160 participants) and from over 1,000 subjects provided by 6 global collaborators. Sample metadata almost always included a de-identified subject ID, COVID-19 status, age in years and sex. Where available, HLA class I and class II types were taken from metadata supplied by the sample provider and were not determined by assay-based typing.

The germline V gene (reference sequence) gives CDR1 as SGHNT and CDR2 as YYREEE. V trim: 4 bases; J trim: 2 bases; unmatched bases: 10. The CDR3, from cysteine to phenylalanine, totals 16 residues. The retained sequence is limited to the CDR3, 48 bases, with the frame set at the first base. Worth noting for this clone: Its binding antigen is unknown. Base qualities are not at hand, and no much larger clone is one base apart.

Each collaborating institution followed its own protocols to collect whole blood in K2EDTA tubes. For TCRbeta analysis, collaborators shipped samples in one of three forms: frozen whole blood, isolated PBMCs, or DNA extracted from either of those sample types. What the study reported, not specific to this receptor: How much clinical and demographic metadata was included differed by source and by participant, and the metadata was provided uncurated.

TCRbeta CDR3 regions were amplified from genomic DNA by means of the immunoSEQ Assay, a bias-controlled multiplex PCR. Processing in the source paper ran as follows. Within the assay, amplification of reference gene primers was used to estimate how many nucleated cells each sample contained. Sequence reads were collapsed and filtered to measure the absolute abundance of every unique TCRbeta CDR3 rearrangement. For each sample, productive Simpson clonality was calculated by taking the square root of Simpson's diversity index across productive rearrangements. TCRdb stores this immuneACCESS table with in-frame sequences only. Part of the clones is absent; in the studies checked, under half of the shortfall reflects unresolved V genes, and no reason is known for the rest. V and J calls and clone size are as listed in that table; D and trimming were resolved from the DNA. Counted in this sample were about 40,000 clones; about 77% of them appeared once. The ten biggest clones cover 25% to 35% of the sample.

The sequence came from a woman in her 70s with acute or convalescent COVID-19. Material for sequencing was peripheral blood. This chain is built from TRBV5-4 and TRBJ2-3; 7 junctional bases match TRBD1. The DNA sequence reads TGTGCCAGCAGCGCGGACAGGATGGCACACACAGATACGCAGTATTTT. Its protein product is CASSADRMAHTDTQYF.